This TCR beta chain was observed in a study of T cell changes during pregnancy in multiple sclerosis. Libraries were prepared by immunoSEQ multiplex PCR; TCRdb keeps only in-frame clonotypes and omits some of them. The sample carries roughly 40,000 clones, roughly 94% recorded once. Germline assignment: CDR1 LNHDA and CDR2 SQIVND (reference sequence). V trimming: 5 bases; J trimming: 0 bases; junction bases outside the gene matches: 6. The CDR3 sequence is 17 residues long. V usage is TRBV19 and J usage is TRBJ1-5; 11 bases match TRBD1. The source was peripheral blood, collected in the third trimester of pregnancy. The clonotype comes from a female donor with multiple sclerosis, enrolled in a pregnancy study. The CDR3 DNA follows: TGTGCCAGTAGTCCCCGGACAGGGGGCTATAGCAATCAGCCCCAGCATTTT. Residues: CASSPRTGGYSNQPQHF.